The 13 T cell receptor beta chains below come from one sample, sequenced in a study of T cell repertoires in cytomegalovirus infection. One entry per CDR3 protein results from TCRdb running MiXCR on the reads. Here the sample spans about 900,000 distinct CDR3 sequences, 30% to 40% being singletons. The antigens of these receptors remain unknown. The material was cultured CD8+ T cells from PBMCs, obtained from culture after CMV antigen stimulation. The receptors come from a human donor in good health (CMV status not recorded). Some clones in this sample may be carry-over from other donors' samples.

This sequence joins TRBV4-1 and TRBJ2-1; 7 nucleotides agree with TRBD1. The V and J ends lost 4 bases and 3 bases, in that order; junction bases with no gene match: 6. This CDR3 contains 15 residues. CDR1 and CDR2 (germline): MGHRA, YSYEKL. The DNA of the CDR3 is TGCGCCAGCAGCCTAGCCGGGACAGTCTACAATGAGCAGTTCTTC. Translating it yields CASSLAGTVYNEQFF.

The count of this clonotype is one. The chain joins TRBV4-1 to TRBJ1-5; no firm D call. Trimming took off 1 base at V and 5 bases at J, with 6 bases between the two ends. The CDR3 is made up of 13 amino acids. The germline V gene has CDR1 MGHRA and CDR2 YSYEKL. The DNA of the CDR3 is TGCGCCAGCAGCCAAGTTTCAGATCAGCCCCAGCATTTT. It specifies CASSQVSDQPQHF.

This clonotype has a handful of counts. This chain links TRBV10-2 with TRBJ2-1; 7 positions match TRBD2. The CDR3 contains 14 residues. Trimming cost V 5 bases and J 5 bases; bases outside gene matches: 6. Germline values: CDR1 WSHSY, CDR2 SAAADI. In DNA, the CDR3 is TGCGCCAGCAGTATGGCGGGGGAGAACAATGAGCAGTTCTTC. Amino acids: CASSMAGENNEQFF.

The chain links TRBV7-8 to TRBJ2-5, with a possible D match to TRBD2 (5 bases). V was shortened by 5 bases and J by 5 bases, with 12 bases between the two germline ends. The CDR3 contains 13 residues. Germline CDR1 and CDR2: SGHVS and FQNEAQ. The CDR3 bases are TGTGCCAGCAGCCCCCGACTAAGCGAGACCCAGTACTTC. Protein product: CASSPRLSETQYF.

This clonotype came up once. The chain recombines TRBV12-3 or TRBV12-4 with TRBJ1-5; 7 nucleotides line up with TRBD1. The trim removed 6 bases at V and 3 bases at J, leaving 14 bases unmatched. The length of the CDR3 is 17 residues. The CDR3 loop is CASSPPGRQGPNQPQHF. The CDR3 coding sequence is TGTGCCAGCAGCCCACCGGGAAGACAGGGCCCCAATCAGCCCCAGCATTTT.

Only a few counts were recorded for this clonotype. The rearrangement links TRBV7-9 to TRBJ2-4, with D hard to call. Between the trimmed V and J ends, which lost 1 base and 9 bases, there was a span of 7 bases. The CDR3 totals 12 residues. Germline assignment: CDR1 SEHNR and CDR2 FQNEAQ (reference sequence). The CDR3 loop is CASSLEGSIQYF. The DNA of the CDR3 is TGTGCCAGCAGCTTAGAGGGCAGCATTCAGTACTTC. Together with reference TRBV7-9 and TRBJ2-4, the CDR3 gives the full variable domain: DTGVSQNPRHKITKRGQNVTFRCDPISEHNRLYWYRQTLGQGPEFLTYFQNEAQLEKSRLLSDRFSAERPKGSFSTLEIQRTEQGDSAMYLCASSLEGSIQYFGAGTRLSVL.

This clonotype has just a few counts. This chain joins TRBV5-6 and TRBJ2-1, with no clear D. V lost 0 bases and J lost 8, with 9 bases in between. This CDR3 region has 13 residues. Germline V gene sequence: CDR1 SGHDT, CDR2 YYEEEE. CDR3 amino acids: CASSLGAGDEQFF. The CDR3 DNA sequence: TGTGCCAGCAGCTTGGGGGCAGGCGATGAGCAGTTCTTC.

Ten or more counts support this clonotype. The chain recombines TRBV7-6 with TRBJ2-7; D possibly uses TRBD1 or TRBD2 (5 bases each). Germline V gives CDR1 SGHVS, CDR2 FNYEAQ. V was cut by 3 bases and J by 5 bases, with 14 bases left in between. This CDR3 has 14 residues. The CDR3 DNA sequence: TGTGCCAGCAGCTTTAGGGAGACAGAAAACGAGCAGTACTTC. Protein sequence: CASSFRETENEQYF.

This clonotype was observed a few times. The V and J genes are TRBV4-1 and TRBJ2-1, with 8 bases lining up with TRBD2. V shed 3 bases, J shed 0 bases, and the junction held 10 bases outside the gene matches. The CDR3 totals 18 residues. Germline CDR1 and CDR2: MGHRA and YSYEKL. The CDR3 is CASSHPSGGGSSYNEQFF. CDR3 DNA: TGCGCCAGCAGCCATCCCTCGGGCGGGGGGAGCTCCTACAATGAGCAGTTCTTC.

The J gene is TRBJ1-5, the V gene TRBV2; D gene uncertain. The CDR3 is 19 residues long. Germline V gene data show CDR1 as SNHLY and CDR2 as FYNNEI. V was trimmed by 0 bases and J by 0 bases, leaving 18 bases between them. CDR3 residues: CASSEALLSADYSNQPQHF. The CDR3 nucleotides read TGTGCCAGCAGTGAAGCGCTTCTTTCGGCGGATTATAGCAATCAGCCCCAGCATTTT. The full variable domain, completed using reference TRBV2 and TRBJ1-5, is EPEVTQTPSHQVTQMGQEVILRCVPISNHLYFYWYRQILGQKVEFLVSFYNNEISEKSEIFDDQFSVERPDGSNFTLKIRSTKLEDSAMYFCASSEALLSADYSNQPQHFGDGTRLSIL.

The chain joins TRBV11-2 to TRBJ2-3; 9 bases match TRBD1. In germline, CDR1 is SGHAT, CDR2 FQNNGV. V lost 1 base, J lost 15 bases, and 8 bases stayed unmatched. The CDR3 extends over 13 amino acids. For the CDR3, the DNA is TGTGCCAGCAGCTTAGGCACGGGACAGGGACTCTATTTT. Its translation: CASSLGTGQGLYF.

The CDR3 nucleotides are TGTGCCACCAGCAGAGCTCGGATTAATCAGCCCCAGCATTTT. This translates into CATSRARINQPQHF. The gene calls are TRBV15 and TRBJ1-5, with D unresolved. The CDR3 is made up of 14 amino acids. CDR1 and CDR2 from the germline V gene are LNHNV and YYDKDF (reference sequence). Trimming stripped 1 base from V and 4 bases from J, with 8 bases between.

This clonotype occurred many times. In DNA form, the CDR3 reads TGTGCCAGCAGCCCGGGACCCGGAGGACGTGGCTACACCTTC. Its translation: CASSPGPGGRGYTF. The rearrangement uses TRBV7-2 and TRBJ1-2; D possibly corresponds to TRBD1 (5 bases). The V gene lost 5 bases and the J gene lost 7 bases, with 17 bases spanning the gap. Germline V gives CDR1 SGHTA, CDR2 FQGNSA. The CDR3 runs to 14 residues.